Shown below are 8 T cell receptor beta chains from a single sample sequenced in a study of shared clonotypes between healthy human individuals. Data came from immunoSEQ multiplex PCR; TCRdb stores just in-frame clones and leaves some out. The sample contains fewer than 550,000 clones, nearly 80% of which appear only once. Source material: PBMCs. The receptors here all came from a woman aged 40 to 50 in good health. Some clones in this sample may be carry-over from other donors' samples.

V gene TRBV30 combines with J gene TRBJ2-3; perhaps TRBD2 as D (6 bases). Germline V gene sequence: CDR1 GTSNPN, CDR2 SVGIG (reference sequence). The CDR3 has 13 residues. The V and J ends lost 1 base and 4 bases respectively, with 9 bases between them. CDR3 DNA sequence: TGTGCCTGGAGTGCAGCGGGTCCAGATACGCAGTATTTT. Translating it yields CAWSAAGPDTQYF. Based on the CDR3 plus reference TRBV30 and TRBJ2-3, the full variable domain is SQTIHQWPATLVQPVGSPLSLECTVEGTSNPNLYWYRQAAGRGLQLLFYSVGIGQISSEVPQNLSASRPQDRQFILSSKKLLLSDSGFYLCAWSAAGPDTQYFGPGTRLTVL.

The CDR3 coding sequence is TGTGCCAGCAGCGTAGACGGTCGGCTAGCGGGAGTTACGCTCACAGATACGCAGTATTTT. Translation: CASSVDGRLAGVTLTDTQYF. This rearrangement joins TRBV9 to TRBJ2-3; TRBD2 aligns across 10 bases. Trimming cost V 0 bases and J 2 bases; bases outside gene matches: 15. The CDR3 length is 20 residues. Germline values: CDR1 SGDLS, CDR2 YYNGEE.

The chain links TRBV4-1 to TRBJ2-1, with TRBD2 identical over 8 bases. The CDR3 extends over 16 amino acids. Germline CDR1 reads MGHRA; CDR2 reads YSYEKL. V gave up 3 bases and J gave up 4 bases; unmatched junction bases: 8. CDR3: CASSHPREGPYNEQFF. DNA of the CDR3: TGCGCCAGCAGCCATCCCCGGGAGGGCCCTTACAATGAGCAGTTCTTC.

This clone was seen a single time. CDR3 bases: TGTGCCAGCAGTGAAGGTCCCGGTGCCCCCTATGGCTACACCTTC. The encoded protein is CASSEGPGAPYGYTF. V usage is TRBV6-1 and J usage is TRBJ1-2; D gene unclear. CDR3 length: 15 residues. Germline lookup yields CDR1 MNHNS and CDR2 SASEGT. Trimming cost V 1 base and J 4 bases, with 13 bases left between them.

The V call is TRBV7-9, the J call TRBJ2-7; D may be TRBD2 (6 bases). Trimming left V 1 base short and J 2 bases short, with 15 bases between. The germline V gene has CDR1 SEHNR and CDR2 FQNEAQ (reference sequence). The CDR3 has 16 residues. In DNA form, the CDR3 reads TGTGCCAGCAGCTTAGGTATCACCGGGAGAGCCTACGAGCAGTACTTC. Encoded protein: CASSLGITGRAYEQYF.

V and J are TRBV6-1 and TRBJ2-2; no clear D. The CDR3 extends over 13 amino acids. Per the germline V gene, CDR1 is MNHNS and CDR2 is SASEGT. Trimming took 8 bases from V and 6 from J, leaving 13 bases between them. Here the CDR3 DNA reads TGTGCCAGCGGGCAGATTTTGCCCGGGGAGCTGTTTTTT. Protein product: CASGQILPGELFF.

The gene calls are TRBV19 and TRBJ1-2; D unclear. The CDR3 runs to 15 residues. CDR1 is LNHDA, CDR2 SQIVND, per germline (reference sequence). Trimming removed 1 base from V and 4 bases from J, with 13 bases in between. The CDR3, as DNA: TGTGCCAGTAGTATAGTGGCTAGACAAGGCTATGGCTACACCTTC. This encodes CASSIVARQGYGYTF.

The CDR3 DNA sequence: TGTGCCAGCAGCGTAGATGTGGGGGGTAGTAACTATGGCTACACCTTC. This translates into CASSVDVGGSNYGYTF. The chain couples TRBV9 to TRBJ1-2; perhaps TRBD1 as D (5 bases). With 0 bases removed from V and 1 base from J, the gap between germline ends came to 13 bases. This CDR3 has 16 amino acids. The germline V gene encodes CDR1 SGDLS and CDR2 YYNGEE.